This is a list of T cell receptor beta chains from one sample in a study of blood T cell repertoires in COVID-19. Using immunoSEQ multiplex PCR, the repertoire was profiled, and TCRdb retains in-frame clones only, with some absent. The sample records around 67,000 clones, about 89% being singletons. The sequenced sample consisted of peripheral blood. These receptors all stem from a man over 45 with active COVID-19. Both conserved end residues are part of each CDR3. D genes are given only for firm matches. Clone size is stated in some rows and not others, as once, few, many or a class when expanded.

>TRBJ2-3|TRBD2|NA|TRBV18
CASSPTLAGSSTDTQYF
TGTGCCAGCTCACCGACCCTAGCGGGATCTTCCACAGATACGCAGTATTTT
>TRBJ2-2|TRBD2|NA|TRBV6-4
CASSDSSWLAGGNTGELFF
TGTGCCAGCAGTGACTCCTCGTGGCTAGCGGGAGGTAACACCGGGGAGCTGTTTTTT
>TRBJ1-1|NA|NA|TRBV6-6
CASSYSGVNTEAFF
TGTGCCAGCAGTTACTCCGGGGTGAACACTGAAGCTTTCTTT
>TRBJ2-5|NA|NA|TRBV6-5
CASRREQYRETQYF
TGTGCCAGCCGCCGTGAGCAATACAGGGAGACCCAGTACTTC
>TRBJ1-1|TRBD1|NA|TRBV2
CASGGRTGVAFF
TGTGCCAGCGGGGGCAGGACAGGGGTAGCTTTCTTT
>TRBJ2-5|TRBD1|few|TRBV12-5
CASGGPGTGETQYF
TGTGCTAGTGGTGGACCCGGGACAGGGGAGACCCAGTACTTC
>TRBJ2-1|TRBD2|NA|TRBV9
CASSVSTPGTSGNNEQFF
TGTGCCAGCAGCGTCAGTACTCCCGGGACTAGCGGGAACAATGAGCAGTTCTTC
>TRBJ2-1|NA|NA|TRBV10-2
CASSDGRVNFNEQFF
TGCGCCAGCAGTGACGGCAGGGTAAACTTCAATGAGCAGTTCTTC
>TRBJ1-2|NA|NA|TRBV7-2
CASSLAAQNNYGYTF
TGTGCCAGCAGCTTAGCGGCCCAGAATAACTATGGCTACACCTTC
>TRBJ1-1|NA|NA|TRBV7-6
CASSLGRSMNTEAFF
TGTGCCAGCAGCTTAGGCCGGAGTATGAACACTGAAGCTTTCTTT
>TRBJ2-1|TRBD2|NA|TRBV28
CASSPPGTSAYNEQFF
TGTGCCAGCAGTCCCCCCGGGACTAGCGCATACAATGAGCAGTTCTTC
>TRBJ2-7|TRBD2|NA|TRBV30
CAWRGTSGSTYEQYF
TGTGCCTGGAGGGGGACTAGCGGAAGTACCTACGAGCAGTACTTC
>TRBJ1-1|NA|NA|TRBV19
CASSWGDTEAFF
TGTGCCAGTAGTTGGGGGGATACTGAAGCTTTCTTT
>TRBJ1-1|TRBD1|few|TRBV7-3
CASSPTGTGDTEAFF
TGTGCCAGCAGCCCAACCGGGACAGGGGACACTGAAGCTTTCTTT
>TRBJ1-1|NA|NA|TRBV6-5
CASSYSSLASTEAFF
TGTGCCAGCAGTTACTCGTCCCTAGCGAGCACTGAAGCTTTCTTT
>TRBJ1-5|NA|NA|TRBV24-1
CATSDPLNGSNQPQHF
TGTGCCACCAGTGATCCTTTGAACGGGAGCAATCAGCCCCAGCATTTT
>TRBJ2-3|NA|NA|TRBV19
CASSIWIASTDTQYF
TGTGCCAGTAGTATTTGGATAGCGAGCACAGATACGCAGTATTTT
>TRBJ1-4|NA|NA|TRBV6-5
CASRGTPNEKLFF
TGTGCCAGCAGAGGGACACCGAATGAAAAACTGTTTTTT
>TRBJ2-5|NA|NA|TRBV7-2
CASSRGWQPQETQYF
TGTGCCAGCAGCCGGGGGTGGCAACCTCAAGAGACCCAGTACTTC
>TRBJ1-4|TRBD1|NA|TRBV27
CASSFDRGNEKLFF
TGTGCCAGCAGTTTCGACAGGGGTAATGAAAAACTGTTTTTT
>TRBJ2-2|TRBD2|NA|TRBV5-1
CASSSGLAGSTGELFF
TGCGCCAGCAGCTCGGGACTAGCGGGTAGCACCGGGGAGCTGTTTTTT
>TRBJ1-5|NA|NA|TRBV28
CASSFTGVYSNQPQHF
TGTGCCAGCAGTTTTACGGGAGTATATAGCAATCAGCCCCAGCATTTT
>TRBJ2-7|TRBD1|NA|TRBV29-1
CSVELGQGSSYEQYF
TGCAGCGTTGAATTGGGACAGGGGTCCTCCTACGAGCAGTACTTC
>TRBJ2-5|TRBD2|NA|TRBV7-2
CASSYGLAGAETQYF
TGTGCCAGCAGCTATGGACTAGCGGGGGCAGAGACCCAGTACTTC
>TRBJ2-3|TRBD2|NA|TRBV3-1/TRBV3-2
CASSQPRTSGNTQYF
TGTGCCAGCAGCCAACCCAGGACTAGCGGGAATACGCAGTATTTT
>TRBJ2-7|TRBD2|NA|TRBV6-5
CASSVSGAYEQYF
TGTGCCAGCTCGGTGAGCGGGGCGTACGAGCAGTACTTC
>TRBJ1-1|TRBD1|NA|TRBV15
CATSRSQGMNTEAFF
TGTGCCACCAGCCGCTCACAGGGGATGAACACTGAAGCTTTCTTT
>TRBJ2-3|TRBD2|NA|TRBV6-6
CASSPRTSGGGDTQYF
TGTGCCAGCAGCCCCCGGACTAGCGGGGGGGGAGATACGCAGTATTTT
>TRBJ2-3|NA|NA|TRBV2
CASTLTTDTQYF
TGTGCCAGCACACTTACCACAGATACGCAGTATTTT
>TRBJ2-3|NA|NA|TRBV7-2
CASSLGGVTDTQYF
TGTGCCAGCAGCTTAGGGGGGGTCACAGATACGCAGTATTTT
>TRBJ1-1|NA|NA|TRBV28
CAGGKNTEAFF
TGTGCCGGGGGGAAGAACACTGAAGCTTTCTTT
>TRBJ1-1|TRBD1|NA|TRBV4-1
CASSPIRVGGPEAFF
TGCGCCAGCAGCCCCATCCGGGTAGGGGGCCCTGAAGCTTTCTTT
>TRBJ2-1|TRBD2|NA|TRBV5-4
CASSGTSLAVSYNEQFF
TGTGCCAGCAGCGGTACTTCACTAGCGGTCTCCTACAATGAGCAGTTCTTC
>TRBJ1-3|TRBD1|NA|TRBV7-3
CASSLSGGAGNTIYF
TGTGCCAGCAGCTTATCAGGGGGCGCCGGAAACACCATATATTTT
>TRBJ1-2|NA|NA|TRBV6-1
CASSEGWGRGYTF
TGTGCCAGCAGTGAAGGTTGGGGGCGCGGCTACACCTTC
>TRBJ2-7|NA|NA|TRBV6-2/TRBV6-3
CASSYSFKLNYEQYF
TGTGCCAGCAGTTACTCGTTCAAGCTGAACTACGAGCAGTACTTC
>TRBJ1-4|NA|NA|TRBV7-9
CASSLARGVDEKLFF
TGTGCCAGCAGCTTAGCGCGGGGAGTAGATGAAAAACTGTTTTTT
>TRBJ1-1|NA|NA|TRBV7-3
CASSPPEGRAFF
TGTGCCAGCAGCCCCCCTGAGGGTCGAGCTTTCTTT
>TRBJ1-2|TRBD1|once|TRBV18
CASSPLNIGTASTNYGYTF
TGTGCCAGCTCACCGCTCAACATAGGGACAGCCTCAACTAACTATGGCTACACCTTC
>TRBJ2-7|TRBD2|NA|TRBV30
CAWSGGSGLSYEQYF
TGTGCCTGGAGTGGGGGTAGCGGGCTCTCCTACGAGCAGTACTTC
>TRBJ2-4|TRBD1|NA|TRBV19
CASRTGGSLAKNIQYF
TGTGCCAGTAGAACAGGGGGCTCACTAGCCAAAAACATTCAGTACTTC
>TRBJ2-5|NA|NA|TRBV28
CASLPSEGPETQYF
TGTGCCAGCTTACCCTCGGAGGGGCCAGAGACCCAGTACTTC
>TRBJ1-5|TRBD1|few|TRBV19
CASSRTGTGDQPQHF
TGTGCCAGTAGCCGGACCGGGACAGGGGATCAGCCCCAGCATTTT
>TRBJ1-1|NA|NA|TRBV7-9
CASSFDGSTEAFF
TGTGCCAGCAGCTTCGACGGGAGCACTGAAGCTTTCTTT
>TRBJ2-7|NA|NA|TRBV10-2
CASSDPRRGRRDEQYF
TGCGCCAGCAGCGACCCTAGGAGGGGGCGCAGGGACGAGCAGTACTTC
>TRBJ2-7|TRBD1|few|TRBV30
CAWSWDRAVEQYF
TGTGCCTGGAGTTGGGACAGGGCTGTCGAGCAGTACTTC
>TRBJ2-5|TRBD2|NA|TRBV25-1
CASSADTGGGQKTQYF
TGTGCCAGCAGTGCCGACACGGGGGGGGGCCAAAAGACCCAGTACTTC
>TRBJ2-1|NA|NA|TRBV4-1
CASSQDLSNEQFF
TGCGCCAGCAGCCAAGATCTTTCCAATGAGCAGTTCTTC
>TRBJ2-6|NA|NA|TRBV19
CASSPGSPGVSGANVLTF
TGTGCCAGTAGTCCCGGTTCGCCAGGGGTGTCTGGGGCCAACGTCCTGACTTTC
>TRBJ2-5|TRBD2|NA|TRBV25-1
CASSEWGGRGETQYF
TGTGCCAGCAGTGAATGGGGGGGGAGAGGGGAGACCCAGTACTTC
>TRBJ2-3|NA|NA|TRBV9
CASSPRVSTDTQYF
TGTGCCAGCAGCCCCCGAGTCAGCACAGATACGCAGTATTTT
>TRBJ2-5|TRBD2|NA|TRBV19
CASIRREQETQYF
TGTGCCAGTATTCGGCGGGAGCAAGAGACCCAGTACTTC
>TRBJ2-7|TRBD2|NA|TRBV28
CASSLRAGVLYEQYF
TGTGCCAGCAGTTTGAGAGCGGGGGTCCTCTACGAGCAGTACTTC
>TRBJ2-5|NA|NA|TRBV6-1
CASSEWGLDGRETQYF
TGTGCCAGCAGTGAATGGGGGCTCGATGGAAGAGAGACCCAGTACTTC
>TRBJ2-1|TRBD2|NA|TRBV4-3
CASSQWVSGGNNEQFF
TGCGCCAGCAGCCAATGGGTTAGCGGGGGCAACAATGAGCAGTTCTTC
>TRBJ2-5|NA|NA|TRBV5-4
CASSLAVRRFEETQYF
TGTGCCAGCAGCTTGGCGGTCAGGAGGTTTGAAGAGACCCAGTACTTC
>TRBJ2-7|NA|NA|TRBV7-2
CASSLSTGIAYEQYF
TGTGCCAGCAGCTTATCCACAGGGATAGCCTACGAGCAGTACTTC
>TRBJ1-4|NA|NA|TRBV5-1
CASTRTGATNEKLFF
TGCGCCAGCACCCGAACGGGGGCAACTAATGAAAAACTGTTTTTT
>TRBJ2-3|NA|NA|TRBV28
CASTPSAPQGGPDTQYF
TGTGCCAGCACCCCTTCAGCCCCCCAGGGAGGCCCAGATACGCAGTATTTT
>TRBJ1-6|TRBD1|few|TRBV30
CAWSVWGQGRSPLHF
TGTGCCTGGAGTGTATGGGGACAGGGGAGATCACCCCTCCACTTT